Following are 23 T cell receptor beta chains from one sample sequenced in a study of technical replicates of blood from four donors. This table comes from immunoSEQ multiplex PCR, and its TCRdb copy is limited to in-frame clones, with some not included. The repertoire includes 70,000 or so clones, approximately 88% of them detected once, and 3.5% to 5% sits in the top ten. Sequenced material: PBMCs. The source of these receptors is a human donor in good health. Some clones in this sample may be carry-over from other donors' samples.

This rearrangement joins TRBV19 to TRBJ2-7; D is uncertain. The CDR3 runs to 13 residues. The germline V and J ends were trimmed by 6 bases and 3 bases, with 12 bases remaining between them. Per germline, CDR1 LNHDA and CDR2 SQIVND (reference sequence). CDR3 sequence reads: CASRAGSHYEQYF. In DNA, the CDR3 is TGTGCCAGTAGGGCCGGGTCGCACTACGAGCAGTACTTC.

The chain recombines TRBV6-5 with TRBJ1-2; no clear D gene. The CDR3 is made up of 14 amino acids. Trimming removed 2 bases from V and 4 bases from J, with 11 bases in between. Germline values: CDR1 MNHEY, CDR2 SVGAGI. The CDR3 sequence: CASSYDGSGYGYTF. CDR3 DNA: TGTGCCAGCAGTTACGATGGGAGCGGCTATGGCTACACCTTC.

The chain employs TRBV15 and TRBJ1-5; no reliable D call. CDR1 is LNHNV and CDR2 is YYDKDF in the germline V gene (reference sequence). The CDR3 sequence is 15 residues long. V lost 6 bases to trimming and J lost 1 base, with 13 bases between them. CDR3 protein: CATSPRRLSNQPQHF. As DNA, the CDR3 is TGTGCCACCAGTCCCCGGCGGCTGAGCAATCAGCCCCAGCATTTT.

CDR3 coding DNA: TGTGCCAGCAGCGTAGATAGCGGGAGAGCGAATGAGCAGTTCTTC. Protein product: CASSVDSGRANEQFF. The chain carries TRBV9 and TRBJ2-1, with 9 bases lining up with TRBD2. Trimming took 0 bases from V and 7 from J; bases not matched to a gene: 5. The CDR3 is made up of 15 amino acids. CDR1 SGDLS and CDR2 YYNGEE come from the germline V gene.

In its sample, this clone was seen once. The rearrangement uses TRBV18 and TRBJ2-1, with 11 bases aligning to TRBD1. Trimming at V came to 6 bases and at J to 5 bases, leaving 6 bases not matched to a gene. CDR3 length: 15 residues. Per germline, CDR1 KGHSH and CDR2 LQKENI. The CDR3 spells CASSQGQGAHNEQFF. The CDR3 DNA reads TGTGCCAGCTCGCAAGGACAGGGGGCCCACAATGAGCAGTTCTTC.

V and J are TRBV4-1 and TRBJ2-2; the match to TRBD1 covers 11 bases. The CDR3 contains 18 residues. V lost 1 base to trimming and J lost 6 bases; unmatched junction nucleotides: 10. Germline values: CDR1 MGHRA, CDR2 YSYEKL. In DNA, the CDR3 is TGCGCCAGCAGCCAAGCCTATCGGACAGGGGGCAAGGCCGGGGAGCTGTTTTTT. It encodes CASSQAYRTGGKAGELFF.

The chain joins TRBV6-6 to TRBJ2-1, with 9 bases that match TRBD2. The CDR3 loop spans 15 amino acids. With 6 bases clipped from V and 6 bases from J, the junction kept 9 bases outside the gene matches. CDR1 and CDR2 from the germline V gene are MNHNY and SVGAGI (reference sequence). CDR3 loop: CASSPTGTSRNEQFF. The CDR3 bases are TGTGCCAGCAGCCCGACCGGGACTAGCCGCAATGAGCAGTTCTTC.

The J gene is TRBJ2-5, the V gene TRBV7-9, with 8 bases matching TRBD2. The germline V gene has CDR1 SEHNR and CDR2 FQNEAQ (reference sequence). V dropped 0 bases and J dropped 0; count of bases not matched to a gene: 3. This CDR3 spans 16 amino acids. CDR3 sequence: CASSLAASGYQETQYF. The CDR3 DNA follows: TGTGCCAGCAGCTTAGCGGCTAGCGGGTACCAAGAGACCCAGTACTTC.

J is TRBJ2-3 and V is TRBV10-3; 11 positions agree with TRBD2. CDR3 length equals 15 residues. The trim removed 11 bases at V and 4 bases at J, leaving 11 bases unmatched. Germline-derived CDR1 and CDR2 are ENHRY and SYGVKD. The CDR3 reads CAPSGLAEGADTQYF. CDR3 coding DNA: TGTGCCCCCTCGGGACTAGCGGAGGGGGCAGATACGCAGTATTTT.

The CDR3 is CASSFSGLAGGGTQYF. CDR3 coding DNA: TGTGCCAGCAGCTTCTCAGGGCTAGCGGGGGGAGGGACCCAGTACTTC. This chain joins TRBV7-2 and TRBJ2-5; 11 bases match TRBD2. This CDR3 is 16 amino acids long. After removal of 3 bases from V and 7 bases from J, the junction contained 10 bases not matched to a gene. Germline CDR1 is SGHTA and CDR2 is FQGNSA. Filled out from reference TRBV7-2 and TRBJ2-5, the complete variable domain reads GAGVSQSPSNKVTEKGKDVELRCDPISGHTALYWYRQSLGQGLEFLIYFQGNSAPDKSGLPSDRFSAERTGGSVSTLTIQRTQQEDSAVYLCASSFSGLAGGGTQYFGPGTRLLVL.

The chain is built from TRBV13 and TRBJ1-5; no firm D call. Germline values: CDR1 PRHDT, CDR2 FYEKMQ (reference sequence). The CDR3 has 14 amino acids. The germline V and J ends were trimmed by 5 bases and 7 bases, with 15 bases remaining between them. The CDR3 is CASSDSKSGQPQHF. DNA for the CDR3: TGTGCCAGCAGCGACTCGAAATCCGGGCAGCCCCAGCATTTT.

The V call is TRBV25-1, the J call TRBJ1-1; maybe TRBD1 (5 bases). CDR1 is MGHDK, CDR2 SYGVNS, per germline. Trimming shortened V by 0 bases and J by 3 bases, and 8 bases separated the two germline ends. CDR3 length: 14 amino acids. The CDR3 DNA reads TGTGCCAGCAGTGAATACCGGGGGGACACTGAAGCTTTCTTT. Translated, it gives CASSEYRGDTEAFF.

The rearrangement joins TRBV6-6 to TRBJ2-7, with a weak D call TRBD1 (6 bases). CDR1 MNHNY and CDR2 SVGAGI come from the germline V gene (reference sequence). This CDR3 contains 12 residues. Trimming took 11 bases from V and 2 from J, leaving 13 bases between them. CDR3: CAARDNTYEQYF. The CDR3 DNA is TGTGCCGCCCGGGACAATACCTACGAGCAGTACTTC.

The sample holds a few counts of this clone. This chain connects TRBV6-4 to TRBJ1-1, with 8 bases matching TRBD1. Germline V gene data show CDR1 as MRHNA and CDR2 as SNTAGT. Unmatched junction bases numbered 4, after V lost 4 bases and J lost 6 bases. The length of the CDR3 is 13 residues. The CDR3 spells CASSAGGRAEAFF. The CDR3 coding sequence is TGTGCCAGCAGTGCAGGGGGCAGGGCTGAAGCTTTCTTT.

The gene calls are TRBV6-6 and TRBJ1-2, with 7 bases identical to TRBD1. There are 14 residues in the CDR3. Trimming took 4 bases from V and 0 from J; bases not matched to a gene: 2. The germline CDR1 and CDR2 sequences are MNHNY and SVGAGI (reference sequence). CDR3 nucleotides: TGTGCCAGCAGTTTAGGACAGGCTAACTATGGCTACACCTTC. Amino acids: CASSLGQANYGYTF.

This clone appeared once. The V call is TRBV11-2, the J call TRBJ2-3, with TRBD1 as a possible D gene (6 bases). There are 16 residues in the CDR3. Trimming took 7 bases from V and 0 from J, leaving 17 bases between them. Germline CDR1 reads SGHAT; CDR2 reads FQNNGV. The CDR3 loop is CASTPPPGASTDTQYF. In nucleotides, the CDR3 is TGTGCCAGCACCCCTCCCCCAGGGGCTAGCACAGATACGCAGTATTTT.

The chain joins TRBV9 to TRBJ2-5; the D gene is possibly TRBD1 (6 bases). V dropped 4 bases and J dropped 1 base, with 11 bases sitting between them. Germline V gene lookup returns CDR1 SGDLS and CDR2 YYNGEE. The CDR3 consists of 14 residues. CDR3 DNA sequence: TGTGCCAGCAGCCTCGGACAGATCCAAGAGACCCAGTACTTC. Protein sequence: CASSLGQIQETQYF.

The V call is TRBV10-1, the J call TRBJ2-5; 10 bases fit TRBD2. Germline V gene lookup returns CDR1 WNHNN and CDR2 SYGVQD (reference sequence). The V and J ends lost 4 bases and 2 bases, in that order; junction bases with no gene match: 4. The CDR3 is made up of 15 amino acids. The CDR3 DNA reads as TGCGCCAGCAGTGTGAGGACTAGCGGACAAGAGACCCAGTACTTC. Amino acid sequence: CASSVRTSGQETQYF.

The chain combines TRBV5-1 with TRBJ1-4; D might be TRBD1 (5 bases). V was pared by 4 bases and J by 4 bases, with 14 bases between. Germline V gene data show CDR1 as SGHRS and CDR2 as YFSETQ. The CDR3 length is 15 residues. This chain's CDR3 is CASSETGLSNEKLFF. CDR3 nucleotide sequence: TGCGCCAGCAGCGAGACGGGACTGAGTAATGAAAAACTGTTTTTT. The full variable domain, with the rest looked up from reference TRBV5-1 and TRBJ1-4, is KAGVTQTPRYLIKTRGQQVTLSCSPISGHRSVSWYQQTPGQGLQFLFEYFSETQRNKGNFPGRFSGRQFSNSRSEMNVSTLELGDSALYLCASSETGLSNEKLFFGSGTQLSVL.

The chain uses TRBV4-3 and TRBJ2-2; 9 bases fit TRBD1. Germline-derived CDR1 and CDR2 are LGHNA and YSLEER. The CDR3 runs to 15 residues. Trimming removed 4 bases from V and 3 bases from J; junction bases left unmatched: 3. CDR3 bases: TGCGCCAGCAGCCCGGGACAGGGTGACACCGGGGAGCTGTTTTTT. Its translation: CASSPGQGDTGELFF.

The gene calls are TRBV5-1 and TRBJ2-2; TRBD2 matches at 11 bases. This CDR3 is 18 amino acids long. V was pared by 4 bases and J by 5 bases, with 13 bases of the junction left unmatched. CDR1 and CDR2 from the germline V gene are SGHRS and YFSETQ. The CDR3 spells CASSREYSSGGKTGELFF. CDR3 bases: TGCGCCAGCAGCCGAGAGTATTCTAGCGGGGGGAAGACCGGGGAGCTGTTTTTT.

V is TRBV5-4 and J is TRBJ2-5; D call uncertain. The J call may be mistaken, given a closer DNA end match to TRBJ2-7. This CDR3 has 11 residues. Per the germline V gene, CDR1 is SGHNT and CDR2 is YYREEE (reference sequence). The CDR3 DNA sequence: TGTGCCAGCAGCTCCTCCTACGAGCAGTACTTC. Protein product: CASSSSYEQYF.

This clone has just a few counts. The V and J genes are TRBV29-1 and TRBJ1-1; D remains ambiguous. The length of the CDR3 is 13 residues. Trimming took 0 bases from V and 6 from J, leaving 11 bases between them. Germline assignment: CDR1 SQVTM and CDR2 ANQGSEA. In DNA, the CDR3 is TGCAGCGTTGAAGATAACACCAGTTCTGAAGCTTTCTTT. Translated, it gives CSVEDNTSSEAFF.